This T cell receptor (beta chain) stems from a study of blood T cells in healthy people across ages. A minimum of 6.5 million PBMCs was isolated per sample. The CDR3 is 14 residues long. Germline V gives CDR1 DFQATT, CDR2 SNEGSKA (reference sequence). The V gene lost 1 base and the J gene lost 7 bases, with 13 bases spanning the gap. Turning to this clonotype: Its target is not known.

The use of a sample-barcoded 5' primer and a J-beta primer mix characterized a second PCR of about 7 to 12 cycles. TCRdb recomputed calls from the 5' RACE reads with MiXCR, one row per CDR3 protein. The top ten clones hold 15% to 20% of a sample with 790,000 or so distinct CDR3 sequences, more than 35% of them seen once. Whole-study findings and limits: TCR beta diversity tracked closely with naive T cell percentage. Roughly linear age-related decline in beta diversity appeared, significant by age around 38.

Specimen: blood. The chain employs TRBV20-1 and TRBJ2-2; tentatively, D is TRBD2 (5 bases). The sequence came from a man at least 80 years old in good health. For the CDR3, the DNA is TGCAGTGCTAGAGGCCCTAAGAGCGGCGGGGAGCTGTTTTTT. It is translated as CSARGPKSGGELFF.